A single sample is the source of the 5 T cell receptor beta chains below, sequenced in a study of human T cells and chemical hapten exposure. TCRdb reprocessed the RACE reads with MiXCR, giving one entry per CDR3 protein. The sample shows about 30,000 distinct CDR3 sequences, 10% of them seen only once. Time point reported: pre-sensitization, week 0. Treatment of the sample: therapeutic diphenylcyclopropenone sensitization with weekly scalp DPC. It was from unfractionated whole blood that total RNA was extracted. The sequencing used whole blood, collected in connection with sensitization to the hapten diphenylcyclopropenone (DPC). These receptors all come from a man between 50 and 59 years old with alopecia areata. Some clones in this sample may be carry-over from other donors' samples.

This clonotype was observed at least ten times. V and J are TRBV6-6 and TRBJ2-7; 7 bases align to TRBD1. The CDR3 consists of 14 residues. CDR1 and CDR2 (germline): MNHNY, SVGAGI (reference sequence). V was clipped by 6 bases and J by 0 bases; unmatched bases: 5. CDR3 sequence: CASRQTGFSYEQYF. The CDR3 DNA follows: TGTGCCAGCAGGCAGACAGGGTTCTCCTACGAGCAGTACTTC.

Ten or more counts support this clonotype. This chain uses TRBV29-1 with TRBJ2-1, with D possibly being TRBD1 or TRBD2 (7 bases each). CDR3 length: 13 residues. With 7 bases removed from V and 4 bases from J, the gap between germline ends came to 14 bases. Germline CDR1 SQVTM, CDR2 ANQGSEA. This CDR3 is CSAERDSYNEQFF. The CDR3, as DNA: TGCAGCGCCGAGCGGGACAGTTACAATGAGCAGTTCTTC.

This clonotype was observed a handful of times. This chain connects TRBV2 to TRBJ2-1; D gene ambiguous. Germline loops: CDR1 SNHLY, CDR2 FYNNEI. The ends were cut back, 8 bases at V and 0 bases at J, with 11 bases in the middle. This CDR3 region has 14 residues. The CDR3 here is CASSRLSSYNEQFF. In DNA, the CDR3 is TGTGCCAGCTCCAGACTCTCCTCCTACAATGAGCAGTTCTTC.

This clonotype was recorded many times. The chain employs TRBV28 and TRBJ1-5, with TRBD1 matching 10 bases. The CDR3 totals 15 residues. The junction had 12 bases not matched to a gene; V was cut back by 5 bases and J by 11 bases. Germline lookup yields CDR1 MDHEN and CDR2 SYDVKM. The CDR3 DNA sequence: TGTGCCAGCAGTCAACAGACAGGGGGCGAATCGACCCAGCATTTT. Protein sequence: CASSQQTGGESTQHF.

This clonotype has more than one count but fewer than ten. CDR3 residues: CASSSTGGSYEQYF. The CDR3, as DNA: TGTGCCAGCAGTTCGACAGGGGGGTCCTACGAGCAGTACTTC. The chain recombines TRBV12-3 or TRBV12-4 with TRBJ2-7, with 9 bases aligning to TRBD1. CDR3 size: 14 residues. V was clipped by 4 bases and J by 1 base; unmatched bases: 2.